This TCR beta chain was recorded in a study of blood T cell repertoires in COVID-19. Study as a whole: T cells, B-cell-depleted T cells, or PBMCs provided the cDNA or gDNA that served as material.

TCRdb keeps only in-frame clones here, not all; method: immunoSEQ multiplex PCR. This sample has some 150,000 clones; around 84% occur once, and the top ten carry 9% to 10%. This CDR3 comprises 15 residues. CDR1 is MNHNY and CDR2 is SVGAGI in the germline V gene (reference sequence). V lost 2 bases to trimming and J lost 7 bases; unmatched junction nucleotides: 3. The chain is built from TRBV6-6 and TRBJ1-6, with 9 bases fitting TRBD1. The sequenced sample was peripheral blood. This TCR was recovered from a woman between 50 and 59 years old with acute or convalescent COVID-19. CDR3 in amino acids: CASSYQGQGNSPLHF. CDR3 nucleotides: TGTGCCAGCAGTTACCAGGGACAGGGAAATTCACCCCTCCACTTT.